This T cell receptor beta chain derives from a study of T cells expressing NK-cell markers (TCRdb year 2020). Background for the entire study: Eight donors provided sorted CD3+CD56+NKG2C+, CD3+CD56+NKG2C- and CD3+CD56-NKG2C+ T-cell subsets, whose TCR beta-chain repertoires were profiled. Among the eight sequenced donors, only one was HCMV-seronegative, while the other seven were HCMV-seropositive. The eight sequenced donors were randomly selected healthy volunteers, three men and five women. Libraries were sequenced as 2 x 150 bp reads on Illumina HiSeq 2000/2500, MiSeq or NextSeq.

The investigation overall reported the following: It remained unclear whether the expanded NKG2C-expressing T cell clones were specific for HCMV antigens. Those dominant clonotypes were again the most abundant among CD3+CD56-NKG2C+ cells in a handful of donors, at about 25-60.1%. In roughly 6 donors, the dominant CD3+CD56+NKG2C+ clonotypes ranked among the top 10 CD8+ clonotypes, making up about 1.0-7.5% of CD8+ T cells.

Sequenced on an Illumina HiSeq 2000. 5'RACE template switching, by which a universal primer site and unique molecular identifiers were added, was used to make TCR beta cDNA libraries. cDNA synthesis was primed from the TCR beta constant segment, followed by two successive PCR amplification steps. Processing in the source paper ran as follows. Reads were demultiplexed and grouped by UMI with MIGEC, and clonotypes were assembled and quantified with MiTCR. To exclude erroneous sequences, any TCR cDNA sequence not supported by at least two reads was discarded. Downstream repertoire analysis used the tcR package, and clonotypes were matched across fractions by CDR3 nucleotide sequence plus V segment. Antigen specificity was annotated against VDJdb with VDJmatch, allowing one amino acid substitution in CDR3. Following TCRdb reprocessing, every CDR3 protein sequence forms one entry, and DNA is not provided. It is TCRdb's table, rather than the study itself, that gives the V and J calls and clone size. The table for this sample records about half a million distinct CDR3 sequences. 1.4% of the sample rests with the top ten.

HCMV-specific IgG was detected in serum with a commercial ELISA kit to determine HCMV serostatus. Ficoll density gradient centrifugation was used to isolate peripheral blood mononuclear cells from blood. With respect to this clonotype: The antigen it binds to is not known.

Reading the germline V gene (reference sequence) gives CDR1 LGHDT and CDR2 YNNKEL. The CDR3 covers 15 residues, taking in both the cysteine and the phenylalanine. The record lacks a DNA sequence. The receptor was isolated from a woman aged 50 to 60 in good health. Donor details come from another sample of the same person, matched by shared clones. Sequenced material: blood T cells: a sorted CD56 or NKG2C T cell subset, CD4+ or CD8+ T cells, or bulk PBMC T cells (not recorded which). The chain uses TRBV3-1 and TRBJ2-1. CDR3 sequence: CASSQGGSSYNEQFF.